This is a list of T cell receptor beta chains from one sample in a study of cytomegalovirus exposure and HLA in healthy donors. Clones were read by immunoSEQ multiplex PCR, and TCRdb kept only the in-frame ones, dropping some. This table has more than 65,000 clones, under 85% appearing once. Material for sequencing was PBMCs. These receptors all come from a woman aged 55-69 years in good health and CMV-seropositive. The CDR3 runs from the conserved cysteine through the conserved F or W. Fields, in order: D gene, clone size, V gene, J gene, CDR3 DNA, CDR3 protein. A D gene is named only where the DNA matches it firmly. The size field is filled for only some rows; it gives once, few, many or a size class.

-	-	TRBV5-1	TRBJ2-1	TGCGCCAGCAGCGAAAGACTAGTCGAGAGGTATGAGCAGTTCTTC	CASSERLVERYEQFF
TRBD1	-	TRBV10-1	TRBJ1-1	TGCGCCAGCAGTGTGGGGACAGACACTGAAGCTTTCTTT	CASSVGTDTEAFF
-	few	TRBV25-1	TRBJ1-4	TGTGCCAGCAGTGATCCTTCTCGGGGGAATGAAAAACTGTTTTTT	CASSDPSRGNEKLFF
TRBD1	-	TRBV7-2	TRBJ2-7	TGTGCCAGCAGCTTACTACAGGGGTACGAGCAGTACTTC	CASSLLQGYEQYF
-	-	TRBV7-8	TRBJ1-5	TGTGCCAGCAGCTTAGCGGGGGGGGCGGGCAATCAGCCCCAGCATTTT	CASSLAGGAGNQPQHF
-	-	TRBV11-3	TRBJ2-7	TGTGCCAGCAGCTTAGCCAGGCTCTACGAGCAGTACTTC	CASSLARLYEQYF
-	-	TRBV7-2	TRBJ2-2	TGTGCCAGCAGCTTAGCTGCGGTCACCGGGGAGCTGTTTTTT	CASSLAAVTGELFF
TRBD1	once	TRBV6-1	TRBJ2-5	TGTGCCAGCAGTGTAAAGACAGGGGGCGGTGGAGAGACCCAGTACTTC	CASSVKTGGGGETQYF
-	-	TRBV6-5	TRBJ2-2	TGTGCCAGCAGTAAACTCGGGACTGACACCGGGGAGCTGTTTTTT	CASSKLGTDTGELFF
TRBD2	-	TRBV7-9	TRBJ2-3	TGTGCCAGCAGTTATGCTAGCGGGAGAACAGATACGCAGTATTTT	CASSYASGRTDTQYF
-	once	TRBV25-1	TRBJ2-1	TGTGCCAGCAGTGAATCCCAGGGGCGAGGGAATGAGCAGTTCTTC	CASSESQGRGNEQFF
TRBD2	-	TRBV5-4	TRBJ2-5	TGTGCCAGCAGCTCCGGCGGGGGGGCTGCAAAGACCCAGTACTTC	CASSSGGGAAKTQYF
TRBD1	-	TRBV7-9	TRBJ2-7	TGTGCCAGCAGCGCCGGGACAGGGGCCTACGAGCAGTACTTC	CASSAGTGAYEQYF
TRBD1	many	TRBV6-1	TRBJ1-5	TGTGCCAGCAGTGAAGGGAGGGCAGGGGGACAGCCCCAGCATTTT	CASSEGRAGGQPQHF
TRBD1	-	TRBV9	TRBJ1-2	TGTGCCAGCAGCGGGGGGACAGGGGCCGGCTACACCTTC	CASSGGTGAGYTF
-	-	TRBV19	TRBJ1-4	TGTGCCAGTAGTAGAGGTAGGAATGAAAAACTGTTTTTT	CASSRGRNEKLFF
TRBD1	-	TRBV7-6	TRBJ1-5	TGTGCCAGCAGCCCCCAGGGGGCCAGAAATCAGCCCCAGCATTTT	CASSPQGARNQPQHF
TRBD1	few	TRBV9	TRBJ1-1	TGTGCCAGCAGCCTGGGACAGGTGGGTGAAGCTTTCTTT	CASSLGQVGEAFF